These 23 T cell receptor beta chains were sequenced from one sample in a study of T cell changes during pregnancy in multiple sclerosis (dated by TCRdb to the late 2010s). Library construction relied on the immunoSEQ multiplex PCR assay. Not all clones reach the TCRdb copy of this immuneACCESS table, which keeps in-frame sequences only. Checked studies attribute under half of the gap to unresolved V genes and leave the rest unexplained. In this sample the table shows 32,000 or so clones, roughly nine tenths of which occur a single time. Approximately 0.37% of the sample comes from the top ten. Sequencing was performed on CD4+ T cells from peripheral blood mononuclear cells, taken in the second trimester of pregnancy. These receptors were collected from a female donor with multiple sclerosis, enrolled in a pregnancy study.

The CDR3 sequence is CASTPEGVGGYTF. CDR3 bases: TGTGCCAGCACCCCCGAGGGGGTAGGCGGCTACACCTTC. The chain links TRBV6-5 to TRBJ1-2, with a possible D match to TRBD1 (6 bases). Germline loops: CDR1 MNHEY, CDR2 SVGAGI. The V gene lost 7 bases and the J gene lost 8 bases, with 17 bases spanning the gap. This CDR3 comprises 13 residues.

The chain employs TRBV5-1 and TRBJ2-7, with 11 bases fitting TRBD2. With 4 bases clipped from V and 2 bases from J, the junction kept 8 bases outside the gene matches. Germline V lookup: CDR1 SGHRS, CDR2 YFSETQ. CDR3 length equals 16 residues. The CDR3 region has the DNA TGCGCCAGCAGCCCGAGACTAGCGGGACCCCCCTACGAGCAGTACTTC. Its protein is CASSPRLAGPPYEQYF. Filled out from reference TRBV5-1 and TRBJ2-7, the complete variable domain reads KAGVTQTPRYLIKTRGQQVTLSCSPISGHRSVSWYQQTPGQGLQFLFEYFSETQRNKGNFPGRFSGRQFSNSRSEMNVSTLELGDSALYLCASSPRLAGPPYEQYFGPGTRLTVT.

The rearrangement links TRBV6-1 to TRBJ1-1; a possible D gene is TRBD1 (5 bases). CDR3 length equals 13 residues. Trimming pared 2 bases from V and 3 bases from J, leaving 7 bases between. The germline gives CDR1 MNHNS, CDR2 SASEGT. CDR3 in amino acids: CASSEQTDTEAFF. CDR3 DNA sequence: TGTGCCAGCAGTGAACAGACAGACACTGAAGCTTTCTTT.

The V gene is TRBV9, the J gene TRBJ2-1; D is unresolved. V lost 7 bases to trimming and J lost 8 bases, with 13 bases between them. The CDR3 runs to 12 residues. Germline lookup yields CDR1 SGDLS and CDR2 YYNGEE. CDR3 region: CASGAQIHEQFF. The DNA of the CDR3 is TGTGCCAGCGGTGCCCAGATCCATGAGCAGTTCTTC.

The V call is TRBV2, the J call TRBJ1-1; D gene ambiguous. V was clipped by 4 bases and J by 10 bases, with 16 bases between them. The CDR3 length is 13 residues. CDR1 is SNHLY, CDR2 FYNNEI, per germline. CDR3: CASSVGGPYVAFF. The CDR3 coding sequence is TGTGCCAGCAGTGTCGGAGGTCCCTACGTAGCTTTCTTT.

The chain is built from TRBV2 and TRBJ1-2; D not certain. Germline V lookup: CDR1 SNHLY, CDR2 FYNNEI. CDR3 length: 14 residues. The V gene lost 6 bases and the J gene lost 5 bases, with 16 bases spanning the gap. For the CDR3, the DNA is TGTGCCAGCAGCGATGTAGGCGGGGATTATGGCTACACCTTC. This gives the protein CASSDVGGDYGYTF.

This chain's CDR3 is CATRTSGSLGNEQFF. The CDR3 coding sequence is TGCGCCACCCGGACTAGCGGGAGTTTAGGCAATGAGCAGTTCTTC. This chain connects TRBV5-1 to TRBJ2-1; 13 nucleotides agree with TRBD2. V was pared by 9 bases and J by 6 bases, with 9 bases of the junction left unmatched. CDR1 is SGHRS, CDR2 YFSETQ, per germline. The CDR3 consists of 15 residues. Based on the CDR3 plus reference TRBV5-1 and TRBJ2-1, the full variable domain is KAGVTQTPRYLIKTRGQQVTLSCSPISGHRSVSWYQQTPGQGLQFLFEYFSETQRNKGNFPGRFSGRQFSNSRSEMNVSTLELGDSALYLCATRTSGSLGNEQFFGPGTRLTVL.

This chain joins TRBV6-5 and TRBJ1-4, with 7 nucleotides matching TRBD1. The CDR3 sequence is 14 residues long. Germline assignment: CDR1 MNHEY and CDR2 SVGAGI. The trim removed 6 bases at V and 7 bases at J, leaving 8 bases unmatched. The CDR3 bases are TGTGCCAGCAGCCTTAACAGGGGTCCTGAAAAACTGTTTTTT. Translation gives CASSLNRGPEKLFF.

The chain recombines TRBV5-1 with TRBJ2-7; D gene unclear. Deletions cut 3 bases from V and 0 bases from J, with 16 bases between. The CDR3 length is 16 residues. CDR1 is SGHRS and CDR2 is YFSETQ in the germline V gene. The CDR3 bases are TGCGCCAGCAGCTCGGTCCTAGGTGTCAGCTCCTACGAGCAGTACTTC. Encoded protein: CASSSVLGVSSYEQYF.

The chain uses TRBV7-9 and TRBJ1-1; the D is unclear. V lost 1 base to trimming and J lost 1 base, with 13 bases between them. This CDR3 region has 16 residues. CDR1 and CDR2 (germline): SEHNR, FQNEAQ (reference sequence). CDR3 protein: CASSLVPSKGNTEAFF. The CDR3 DNA is TGTGCCAGCAGCTTAGTCCCTAGCAAAGGGAACACTGAAGCTTTCTTT. The full variable domain, with the rest looked up from reference TRBV7-9 and TRBJ1-1, is DTGVSQNPRHKITKRGQNVTFRCDPISEHNRLYWYRQTLGQGPEFLTYFQNEAQLEKSRLLSDRFSAERPKGSFSTLEIQRTEQGDSAMYLCASSLVPSKGNTEAFFGQGTRLTVV.

This rearrangement joins TRBV27 to TRBJ2-3; no clear D gene. This CDR3 is built from 13 residues. Deletions cut 7 bases from V and 3 bases from J, with 11 bases between. Germline V CDR1 and CDR2: MNHEY, SMNVEV (reference sequence). This CDR3 reads CASMRQATDTQYF. CDR3 nucleotide sequence: TGTGCCAGCATGCGCCAGGCGACAGATACGCAGTATTTT.

The chain is built from TRBV30 and TRBJ2-1; the D gene is possibly TRBD1 (7 bases). This CDR3 has 11 amino acids. Germline values: CDR1 GTSNPN, CDR2 SVGIG (reference sequence). The V end was cut by 2 bases, the J end by 15 bases, with 14 bases between. The DNA for the CDR3 is TGTGCCTGGAGTTCAGGGGGGTGGACGTTCTTC. Translating it yields CAWSSGGWTFF.

The chain has TRBV6-1 and TRBJ2-4; TRBD2 aligns across 8 bases. Trimming at V came to 1 base and at J to 0 bases, leaving 2 bases not matched to a gene. Looked up from germline, CDR1 is MNHNS and CDR2 is SASEGT. The CDR3 loop spans 16 amino acids. This CDR3 is CASSEGLAGAKNIQYF. CDR3 nucleotides: TGTGCCAGCAGTGAAGGTCTAGCGGGAGCCAAAAACATTCAGTACTTC.

This clone was seen a single time. This chain joins TRBV6-1 and TRBJ1-3; D uncertain. Per the germline V gene, CDR1 is MNHNS and CDR2 is SASEGT. This CDR3 has 15 residues. Trimming shortened V by 1 base and J by 6 bases, and 13 bases separated the two germline ends. The CDR3 DNA follows: TGTGCCAGCAGTGAAGGTTTCGGAGGTTTAAACACCATATATTTT. Translated: CASSEGFGGLNTIYF.

The rearrangement uses TRBV5-1 and TRBJ2-3, with D tentatively TRBD1 (5 bases). The CDR3 contains 14 residues. V dropped 1 base and J dropped 1 base, with 7 bases sitting between them. Germline assignment: CDR1 SGHRS and CDR2 YFSETQ. CDR3 region: CASSLLTGTDTQYF. The CDR3 coding sequence is TGCGCCAGCAGCTTGCTGACAGGCACAGATACGCAGTATTTT. Full variable domain (rest looked up from reference TRBV5-1 and TRBJ2-3): KAGVTQTPRYLIKTRGQQVTLSCSPISGHRSVSWYQQTPGQGLQFLFEYFSETQRNKGNFPGRFSGRQFSNSRSEMNVSTLELGDSALYLCASSLLTGTDTQYFGPGTRLTVL.

This chain uses TRBV11-2 with TRBJ2-5; tentative D call: TRBD2 (6 bases). Germline V lookup: CDR1 SGHAT, CDR2 FQNNGV. The germline V and J ends were trimmed by 7 bases and 0 bases, with 15 bases remaining between them. The CDR3 runs to 15 residues. The CDR3 DNA reads as TGTGCCAGCAACAATCCGTGGGGGGACCAAGAGACCCAGTACTTC. It yields the protein CASNNPWGDQETQYF.

The J gene is TRBJ1-4, the V gene TRBV7-9; no definite D call. V lost 6 bases and J 8 bases, leaving 13 bases between the germline ends. CDR1 is SEHNR and CDR2 is FQNEAQ in the germline V gene (reference sequence). The CDR3 loop spans 13 amino acids. The CDR3 loop is CASRRGSDEKLFF. Here the CDR3 DNA reads TGTGCCAGCAGGCGAGGGAGTGACGAAAAACTGTTTTTT. Full variable domain (remainder filled in from reference TRBV7-9 and TRBJ1-4): DTGVSQNPRHKITKRGQNVTFRCDPISEHNRLYWYRQTLGQGPEFLTYFQNEAQLEKSRLLSDRFSAERPKGSFSTLEIQRTEQGDSAMYLCASRRGSDEKLFFGSGTQLSVL.

This chain joins TRBV6-6 and TRBJ2-5; a possible D gene is TRBD2 (6 bases). The CDR3 loop spans 12 amino acids. V shed 4 bases and J shed 5 bases, with 8 bases lying between them. CDR1 is MNHNY and CDR2 is SVGAGI in the germline V gene (reference sequence). The CDR3 nucleotides read TGTGCCAGCAGTTTTGCGGGGGAGACCCAGTACTTC. This encodes CASSFAGETQYF.

The chain combines TRBV11-2 with TRBJ2-2; 9 nucleotides align to TRBD1. CDR3 length: 16 residues. V shed 9 bases, J shed 1 base, and the junction held 9 bases outside the gene matches. CDR1 and CDR2 from the germline V gene are SGHAT and FQNNGV. CDR3 protein: CASRRPGQGNTGELFF. The CDR3 DNA sequence: TGTGCCAGTCGAAGACCGGGACAGGGGAACACCGGGGAGCTGTTTTTT.

Details on this clone: A junction end diverges from the germline sequence, so it may reflect a read error. The CDR3 here is CASSPQGAKPYEQYF. The DNA of the CDR3 is TGTGCCAGCTCGCCACAGGGGGCGAAACCCTACGAGCAGTACTTC. The chain has TRBV18 and TRBJ2-7; the match to TRBD1 covers 9 bases. CDR1 is KGHSH and CDR2 is LQKENI in the germline V gene. The CDR3 spans 15 residues.

The V and J genes are TRBV5-5 and TRBJ2-4; no reliable D call. CDR1 and CDR2 (germline): SGHKS, YYEKEE (reference sequence). This CDR3 is 17 amino acids long. Trimming took 6 bases from V and 0 from J, leaving 19 bases between them. The CDR3 nucleotides are TGTGCCAGCACCCCAAGGAGTCAAGAAATAGCCAAAAACATTCAGTACTTC. This encodes CASTPRSQEIAKNIQYF.

This clone was recorded only once. The genes are TRBV6-5 and TRBJ2-5, with 8 bases aligning to TRBD2. Germline V gene data show CDR1 as MNHEY and CDR2 as SVGAGI. V shed 8 bases and J 9 bases; nucleotides not matched to a gene: 14. The CDR3 has 14 residues. CDR3: CASARGIKAGAQYF. The CDR3 DNA reads as TGTGCCAGCGCCCGGGGTATTAAAGCGGGGGCCCAGTACTTC.

The rearrangement joins TRBV6-5 to TRBJ1-3; no definite D call. The CDR3 loop spans 14 amino acids. Germline CDR1 reads MNHEY; CDR2 reads SVGAGI. V lost 4 bases to trimming and J lost 4 bases, with 11 bases between them. The CDR3 nucleotides read TGTGCCAGCAGTTCTGAGAAACCGGGAAACACCATATATTTT. Its protein is CASSSEKPGNTIYF.